The clone carrying this T cell receptor (beta chain) showed up many times. Germline V CDR1 and CDR2: SGDLS, YYNGEE. This CDR3 contains 15 residues. Trimming removed 0 bases at V and 8 bases at J, with 12 bases between. The sample belongs to a study of T cells after yellow fever vaccination. About the research overall: Fractions low in cell number were prepared with SMART-Seq v4 Ultra Low Input.

TCRdb re-derived calls from the 5' RACE reads in MiXCR, one entry per CDR3 protein. The data hold fewer than 150,000 distinct CDR3 sequences, with roughly 7.9% observed a single time. The sample was CD4+ T cells sorted from PBMCs, taken roughly 45 days after the first yellow fever vaccination. The sequence was collected from a man younger than 35 who received the YFV17D yellow fever vaccine. The chain combines TRBV9 with TRBJ1-6; TRBD1 is a possible D gene (5 bases). This CDR3 reads CASSVAGIRDSPLHF. The CDR3 nucleotides read TGTGCCAGCAGCGTAGCGGGGATCAGGGATTCACCCCTCCACTTT.